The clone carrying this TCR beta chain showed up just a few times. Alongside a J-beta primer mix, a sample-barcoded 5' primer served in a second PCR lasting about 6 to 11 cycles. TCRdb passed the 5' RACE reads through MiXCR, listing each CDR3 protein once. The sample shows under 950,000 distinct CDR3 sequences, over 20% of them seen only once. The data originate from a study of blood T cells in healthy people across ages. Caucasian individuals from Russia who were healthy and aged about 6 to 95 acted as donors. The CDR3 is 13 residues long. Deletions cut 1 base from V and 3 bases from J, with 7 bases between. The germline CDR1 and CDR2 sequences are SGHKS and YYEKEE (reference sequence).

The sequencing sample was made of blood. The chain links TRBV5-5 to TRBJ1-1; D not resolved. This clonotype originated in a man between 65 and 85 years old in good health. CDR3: CASSLSVHTEAFF. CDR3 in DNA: TGTGCCAGCAGCTTGTCAGTGCACACTGAAGCTTTCTTT.